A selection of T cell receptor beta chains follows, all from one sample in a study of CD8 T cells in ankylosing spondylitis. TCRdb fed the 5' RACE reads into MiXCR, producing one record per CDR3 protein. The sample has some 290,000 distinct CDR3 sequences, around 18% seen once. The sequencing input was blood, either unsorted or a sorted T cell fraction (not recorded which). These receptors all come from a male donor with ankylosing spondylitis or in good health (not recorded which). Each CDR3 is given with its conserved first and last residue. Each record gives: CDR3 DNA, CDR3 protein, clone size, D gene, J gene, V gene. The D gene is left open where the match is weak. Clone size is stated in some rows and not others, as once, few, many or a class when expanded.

TGTGCCAGCAGTCAGGACAGGGGTAATTCACCCCTCCACTTT	CASSQDRGNSPLHF	many	TRBD1	TRBJ1-6	TRBV6-1
TGCAGCGTGGGGGGCGATACGGCGCAGTATTTT	CSVGGDTAQYF	many	.	TRBJ2-3	TRBV29-1
TGTGCCAGCAGTTACGCTAGCGGGGCAGATACGCAGTATTTT	CASSYASGADTQYF	few	TRBD2	TRBJ2-3	TRBV6-5
TGTGCCAGCAGTTTAGTGGGGGCCGATAGCAATCAGCCCCAGCATTTT	CASSLVGADSNQPQHF	.	.	TRBJ1-5	TRBV27
TGTGCCAGCAGCGTAGAGGCTAGCGGGGGCCTCTACAATGAGCAGTTCTTC	CASSVEASGGLYNEQFF	.	TRBD2	TRBJ2-1	TRBV9
TGTGCCAGCAAGATGGGACAGGGTGTTGGGACCCAGTACTTC	CASKMGQGVGTQYF	few	TRBD1	TRBJ2-5	TRBV5-5
TGTGCCAGCAGCTTAGGGGGGCCTGGCACTGAAGCTTTCTTT	CASSLGGPGTEAFF	.	.	TRBJ1-1	TRBV11-2
TGCGCCAGCAGTGAGTCGCCTAGCGGGGGGCCCTTTTGGAATGAGCAGTTCTTC	CASSESPSGGPFWNEQFF	few	TRBD2	TRBJ2-1	TRBV10-2
TGTGCCAGCAGCTCCGACAGGGCCCTCGGTCAGCCCCAGCATTTT	CASSSDRALGQPQHF	many	TRBD1	TRBJ1-5	TRBV7-2
TGTGCCAGCAGCCCCGAGACAGCTCCCAATCAGCCCCAGCATTTT	CASSPETAPNQPQHF	few	.	TRBJ1-5	TRBV12-3/TRBV12-4
TGTGCCAGCAGTGAGTCAGTCAGGGACACAGATACGCAGTATTTT	CASSESVRDTDTQYF	few	.	TRBJ2-3	TRBV2
TGCGCCAGCAGCTTGGATTCCACCGCTAACTATGGCTACACCTTC	CASSLDSTANYGYTF	once	.	TRBJ1-2	TRBV5-1
TGCAGTGCCGACTCCGAGACAGTCGACAACACTGAAGCTTTCTTT	CSADSETVDNTEAFF	many	.	TRBJ1-1	TRBV20-1
TGTGCCAGCAGTGAAGTGTCCACCAGAGATACGCAGTATTTT	CASSEVSTRDTQYF	few	.	TRBJ2-3	TRBV6-1
TGTGCCAGCTCACAGGGGGGATCGAGTGGCTACACCTTC	CASSQGGSSGYTF	.	.	TRBJ1-2	TRBV18
TGTGCCACCAGCAGACTTGGACCGGGGACAGGGCGGGAGACCCAGTACTTC	CATSRLGPGTGRETQYF	.	TRBD1	TRBJ2-5	TRBV15
TGCGCCAGCAGCTTGGGCCCAGTTCAAGAGACCCAGTACTTC	CASSLGPVQETQYF	.	.	TRBJ2-5	TRBV5-1
TGTGCCAGCAGTTCCAGGACTGAAGCTTTCTTT	CASSSRTEAFF	few	.	TRBJ1-1	TRBV12-3/TRBV12-4
TGCGCCAGCAGCTTGGAGGGGAGAAGCACAGATACGCAGTATTTT	CASSLEGRSTDTQYF	.	.	TRBJ2-3	TRBV5-1
TGTGCCATCAGTGAGTCTCTAGCGGGAGGACCCGGGGAGCTGTTTTTT	CAISESLAGGPGELFF	.	TRBD2	TRBJ2-2	TRBV10-3
TGCGCCAGCAGCAACGTAGCGGGGCGATTACAAGAGGCCCAGTACTTC	CASSNVAGRLQEAQYF	.	TRBD2	TRBJ2-5	TRBV5-1
TGCAGCGTCCTTAGTTCGACTGAAGCTTTCTTT	CSVLSSTEAFF	many	.	TRBJ1-1	TRBV29-1